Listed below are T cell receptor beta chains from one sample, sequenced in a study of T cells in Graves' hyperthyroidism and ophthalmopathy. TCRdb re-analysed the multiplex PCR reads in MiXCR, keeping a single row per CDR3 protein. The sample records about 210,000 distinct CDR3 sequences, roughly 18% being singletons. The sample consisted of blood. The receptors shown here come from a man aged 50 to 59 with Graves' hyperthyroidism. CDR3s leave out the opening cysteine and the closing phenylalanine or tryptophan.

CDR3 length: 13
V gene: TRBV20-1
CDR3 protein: SARDRVVRPSPLH

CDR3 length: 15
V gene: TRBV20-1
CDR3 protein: SAWDRGVLAGRHEQF

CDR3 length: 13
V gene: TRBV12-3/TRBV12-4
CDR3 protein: ASSTKGARSYEQY

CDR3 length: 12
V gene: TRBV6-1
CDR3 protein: ASTKGGAVTEAF

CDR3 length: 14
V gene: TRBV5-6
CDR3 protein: ASSLGAGRSTGELF

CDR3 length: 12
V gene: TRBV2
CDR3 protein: ASSTQGLPYGYT

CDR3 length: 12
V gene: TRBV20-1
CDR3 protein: SASSRQGGYEQY

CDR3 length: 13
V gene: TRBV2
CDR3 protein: ASSPGQGYSETQY

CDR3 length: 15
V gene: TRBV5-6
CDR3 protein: ASSLAPGPLAKNIQY

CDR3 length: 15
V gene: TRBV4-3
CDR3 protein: ASSQDKSAANTGELF

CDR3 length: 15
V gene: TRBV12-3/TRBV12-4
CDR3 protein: ASSLYRDRGRDHEQF

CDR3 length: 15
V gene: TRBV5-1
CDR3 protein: ASSLALGTGGPREQF

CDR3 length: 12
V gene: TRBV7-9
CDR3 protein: ASSPPSGSGEQY

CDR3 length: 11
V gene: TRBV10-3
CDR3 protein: AISRDFSREQY

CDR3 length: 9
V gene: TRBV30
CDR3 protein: AWSVIETQY

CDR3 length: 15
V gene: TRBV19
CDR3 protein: ASSISALQGLNQPQH

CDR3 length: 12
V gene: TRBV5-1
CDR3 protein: ASSLATDLYEQY

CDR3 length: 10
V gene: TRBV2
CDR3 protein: ASSGGPHEQY

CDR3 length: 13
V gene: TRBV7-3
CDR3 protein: ASSLTPGAGNIQY

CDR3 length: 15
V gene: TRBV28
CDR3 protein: ASNKPRRGLFTGELF

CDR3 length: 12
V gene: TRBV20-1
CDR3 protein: SATGGREPYEQY

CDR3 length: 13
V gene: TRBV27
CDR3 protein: ASSTQWGPQETQY

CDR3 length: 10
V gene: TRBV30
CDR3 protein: AWGSGRDTQY

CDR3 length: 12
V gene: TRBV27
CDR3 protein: ASSTGRLNTEAF

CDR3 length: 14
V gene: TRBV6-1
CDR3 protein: ASSARQGSSSAEAF

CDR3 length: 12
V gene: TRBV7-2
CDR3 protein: ASSSGLAGGKQY

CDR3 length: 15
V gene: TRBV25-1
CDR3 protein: ASSGNRGAGSYNEQF

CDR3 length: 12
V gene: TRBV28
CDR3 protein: ASSSPGRFTEAF

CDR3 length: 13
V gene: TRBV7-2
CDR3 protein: ASSHGTSGLYEQF

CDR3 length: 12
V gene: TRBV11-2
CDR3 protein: ASSFGLADNEQF

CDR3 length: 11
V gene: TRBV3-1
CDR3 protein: ASSQQARGGYT

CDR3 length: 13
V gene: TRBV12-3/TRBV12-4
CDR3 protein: ASRTGRGTNQPQH

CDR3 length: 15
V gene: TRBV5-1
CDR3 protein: ASSLAWGLSSTDTQY

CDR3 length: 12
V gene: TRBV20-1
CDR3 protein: SARARIAADTQY

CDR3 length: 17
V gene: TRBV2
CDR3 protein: ASSSERGRWVPTNEKLF

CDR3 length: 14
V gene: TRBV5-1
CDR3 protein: ASSFFGTSPQETQY

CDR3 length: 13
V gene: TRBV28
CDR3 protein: ASSLPDRGSYEQY